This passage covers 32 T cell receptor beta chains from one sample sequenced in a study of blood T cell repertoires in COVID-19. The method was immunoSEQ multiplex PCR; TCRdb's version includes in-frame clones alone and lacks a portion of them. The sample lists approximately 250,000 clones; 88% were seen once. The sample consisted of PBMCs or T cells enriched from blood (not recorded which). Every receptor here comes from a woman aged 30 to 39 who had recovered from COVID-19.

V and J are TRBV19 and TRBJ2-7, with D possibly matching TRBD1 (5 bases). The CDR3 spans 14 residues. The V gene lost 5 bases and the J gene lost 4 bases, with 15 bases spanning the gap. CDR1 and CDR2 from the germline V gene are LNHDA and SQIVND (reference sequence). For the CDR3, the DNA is TGTGCCAGTAGTCTTGCCCCCGACAGTTACGAGCAGTACTTC. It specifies CASSLAPDSYEQYF.

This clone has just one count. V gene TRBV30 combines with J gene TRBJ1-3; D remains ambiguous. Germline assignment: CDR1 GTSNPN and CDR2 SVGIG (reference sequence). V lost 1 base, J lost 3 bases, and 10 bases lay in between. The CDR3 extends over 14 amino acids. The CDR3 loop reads CAWSATVFGNTIYF. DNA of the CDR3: TGTGCCTGGAGTGCCACTGTCTTTGGAAACACCATATATTTT.

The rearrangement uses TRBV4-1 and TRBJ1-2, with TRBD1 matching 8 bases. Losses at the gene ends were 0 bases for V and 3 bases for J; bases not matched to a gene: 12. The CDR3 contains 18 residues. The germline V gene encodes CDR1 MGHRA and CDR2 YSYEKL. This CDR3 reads CASSQDPRGHAGDYGYTF. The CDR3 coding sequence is TGCGCCAGCAGCCAAGATCCCAGGGGGCATGCTGGGGACTATGGCTACACCTTC.

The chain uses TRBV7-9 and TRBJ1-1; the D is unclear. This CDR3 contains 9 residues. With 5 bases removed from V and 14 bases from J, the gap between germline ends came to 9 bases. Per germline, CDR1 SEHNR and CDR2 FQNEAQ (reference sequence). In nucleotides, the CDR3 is TGTGCCAGCAGCCCGCGCCTCTTCTTT. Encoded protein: CASSPRLFF.

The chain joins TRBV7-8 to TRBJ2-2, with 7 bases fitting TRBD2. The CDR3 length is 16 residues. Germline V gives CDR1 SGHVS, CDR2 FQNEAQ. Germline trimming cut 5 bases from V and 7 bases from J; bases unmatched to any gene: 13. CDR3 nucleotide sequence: TGTGCCAGCAGCCTCCGGAGTGGGGGGGAGTACGGGGAGCTGTTTTTT. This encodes CASSLRSGGEYGELFF.

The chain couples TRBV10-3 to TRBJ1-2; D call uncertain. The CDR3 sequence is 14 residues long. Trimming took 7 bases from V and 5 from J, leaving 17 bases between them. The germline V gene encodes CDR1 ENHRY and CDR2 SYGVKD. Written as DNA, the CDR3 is TGTGCCATCACCAACGTGAGGGATCCGTATGGCTACACCTTC. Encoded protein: CAITNVRDPYGYTF.

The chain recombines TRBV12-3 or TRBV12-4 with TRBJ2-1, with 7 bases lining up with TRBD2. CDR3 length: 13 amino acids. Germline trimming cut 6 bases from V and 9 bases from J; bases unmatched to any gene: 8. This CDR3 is CASRPTSFTEQFF. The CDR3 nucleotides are TGTGCCAGCAGGCCGACTAGCTTCACTGAGCAGTTCTTC.

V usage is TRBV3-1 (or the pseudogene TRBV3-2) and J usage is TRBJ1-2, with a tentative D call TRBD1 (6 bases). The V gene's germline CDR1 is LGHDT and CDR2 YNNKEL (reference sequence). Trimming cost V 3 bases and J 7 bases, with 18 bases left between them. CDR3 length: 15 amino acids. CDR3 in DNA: TGTGCCAGCAGCCATCCCACTACAGGGCGCCCTGGCTACACCTTC. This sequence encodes CASSHPTTGRPGYTF.

The CDR3 sequence: CSVARGRGDTQYF. DNA for the CDR3: TGCAGCGTTGCGCGGGGGAGAGGAGATACGCAGTATTTT. This rearrangement joins TRBV29-1 to TRBJ2-3; 7 bases agree with TRBD2. The CDR3 is made up of 13 amino acids. Germline values: CDR1 SQVTM, CDR2 ANQGSEA. V lost 4 bases and J lost 5; bases outside the gene matches: 6.

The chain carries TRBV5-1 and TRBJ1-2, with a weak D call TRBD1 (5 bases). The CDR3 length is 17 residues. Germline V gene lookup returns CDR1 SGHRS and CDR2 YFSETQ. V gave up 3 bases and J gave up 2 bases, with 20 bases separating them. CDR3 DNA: TGCGCCAGCAGCTCTGGTTTGGGGCCAAAATTCAACTATGGCTACACCTTC. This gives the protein CASSSGLGPKFNYGYTF.

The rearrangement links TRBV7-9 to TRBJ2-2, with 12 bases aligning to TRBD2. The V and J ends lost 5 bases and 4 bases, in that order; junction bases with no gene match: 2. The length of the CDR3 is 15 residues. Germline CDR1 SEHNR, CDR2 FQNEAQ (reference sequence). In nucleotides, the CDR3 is TGTGCCAGCAGCATACTAGCGGGGGGCACCGGGGAGCTGTTTTTT. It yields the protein CASSILAGGTGELFF.

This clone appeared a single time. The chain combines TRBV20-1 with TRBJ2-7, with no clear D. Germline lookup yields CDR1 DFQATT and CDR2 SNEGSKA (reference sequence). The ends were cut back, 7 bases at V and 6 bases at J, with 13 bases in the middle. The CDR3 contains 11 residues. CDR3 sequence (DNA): TGCAGTGTGGCCCCCGTTGGCGAGCAGTACTTC. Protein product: CSVAPVGEQYF.

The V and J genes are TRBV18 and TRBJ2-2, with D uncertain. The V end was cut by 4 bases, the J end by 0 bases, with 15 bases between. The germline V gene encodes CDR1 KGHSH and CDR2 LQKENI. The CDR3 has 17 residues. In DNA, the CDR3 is TGTGCCAGCTCACAAGAGCTTCACAGAACGAACACCGGGGAGCTGTTTTTT. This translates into CASSQELHRTNTGELFF.

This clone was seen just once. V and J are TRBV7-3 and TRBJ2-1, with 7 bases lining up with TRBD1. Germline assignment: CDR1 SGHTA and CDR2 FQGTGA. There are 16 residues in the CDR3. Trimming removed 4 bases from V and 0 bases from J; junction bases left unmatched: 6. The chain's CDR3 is CASSSSGTVSYNEQFF. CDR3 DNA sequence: TGTGCCAGCAGCTCATCCGGGACAGTCTCCTACAATGAGCAGTTCTTC.

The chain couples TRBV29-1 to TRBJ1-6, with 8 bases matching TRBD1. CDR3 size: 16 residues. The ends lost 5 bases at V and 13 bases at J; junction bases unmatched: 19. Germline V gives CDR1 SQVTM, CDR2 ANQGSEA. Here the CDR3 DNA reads TGCAGCGTTAGTAACCGGACAGGGCCCCTAATCGAGCCCCTCCACTTT. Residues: CSVSNRTGPLIEPLHF.

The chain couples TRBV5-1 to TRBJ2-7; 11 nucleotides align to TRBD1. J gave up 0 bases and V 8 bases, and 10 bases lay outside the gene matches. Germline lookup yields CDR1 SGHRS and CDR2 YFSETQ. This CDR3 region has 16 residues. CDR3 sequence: CASRTGTGGFSYEQYF. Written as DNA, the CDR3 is TGCGCCAGTAGAACCGGGACAGGGGGTTTCTCCTACGAGCAGTACTTC.

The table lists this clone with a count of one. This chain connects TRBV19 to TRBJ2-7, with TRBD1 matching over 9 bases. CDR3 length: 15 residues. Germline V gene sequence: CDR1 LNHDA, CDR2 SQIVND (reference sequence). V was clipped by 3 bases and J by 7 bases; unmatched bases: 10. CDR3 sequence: CASSIMGQGIREQYF. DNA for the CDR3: TGTGCCAGTAGTATTATGGGACAGGGAATTCGGGAGCAGTACTTC.

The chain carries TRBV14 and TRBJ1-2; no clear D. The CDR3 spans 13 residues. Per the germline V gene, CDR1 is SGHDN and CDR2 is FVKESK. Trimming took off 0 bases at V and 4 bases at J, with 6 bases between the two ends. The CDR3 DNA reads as TGTGCCAGCAGCCAAGAAGGAGTCTATGGCTACACCTTC. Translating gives CASSQEGVYGYTF.

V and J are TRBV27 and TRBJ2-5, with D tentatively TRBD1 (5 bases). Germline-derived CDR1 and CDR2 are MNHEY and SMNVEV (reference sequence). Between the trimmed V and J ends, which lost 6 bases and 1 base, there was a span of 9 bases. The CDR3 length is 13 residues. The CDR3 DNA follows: TGTGCCAGCAGACAGGCAGGCCAAGAGACCCAGTACTTC. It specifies CASRQAGQETQYF.

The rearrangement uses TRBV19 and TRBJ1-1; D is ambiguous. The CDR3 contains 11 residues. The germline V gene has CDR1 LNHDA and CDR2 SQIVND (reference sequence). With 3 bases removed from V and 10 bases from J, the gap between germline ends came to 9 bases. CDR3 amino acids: CASSMGRGAFF. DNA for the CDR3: TGTGCCAGTAGTATGGGGAGAGGAGCTTTCTTT.

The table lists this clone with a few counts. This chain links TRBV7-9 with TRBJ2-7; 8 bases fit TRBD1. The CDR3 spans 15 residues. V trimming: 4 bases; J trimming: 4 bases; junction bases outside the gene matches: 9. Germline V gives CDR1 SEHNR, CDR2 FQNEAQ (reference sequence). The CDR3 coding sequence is TGTGCCAGCAGCTCCCCCTGGACAGGGCGGTACGAGCAGTACTTC. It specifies CASSSPWTGRYEQYF.

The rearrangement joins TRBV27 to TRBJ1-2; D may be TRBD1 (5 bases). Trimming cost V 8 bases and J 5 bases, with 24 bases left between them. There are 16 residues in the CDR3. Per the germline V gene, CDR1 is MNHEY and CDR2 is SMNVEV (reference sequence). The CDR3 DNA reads TGTGCCAGCCACCCCCGGCAGGCCCTGGGGCGTTATGGCTACACCTTC. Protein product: CASHPRQALGRYGYTF.

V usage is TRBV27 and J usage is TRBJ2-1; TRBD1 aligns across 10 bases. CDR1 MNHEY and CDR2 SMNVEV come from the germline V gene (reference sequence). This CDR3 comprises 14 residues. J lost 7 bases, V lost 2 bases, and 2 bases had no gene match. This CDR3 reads CASSLGTGANEQFF. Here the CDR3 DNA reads TGTGCCAGCAGTTTAGGGACAGGGGCGAATGAGCAGTTCTTC.

CDR3 nucleotide sequence: TGTGCCAGCAGACGGGGCCAGGGGATGAGTGGAAACACCATATATTTT. Translated, it gives CASRRGQGMSGNTIYF. The V gene is TRBV28, the J gene TRBJ1-3; TRBD1 is a possible D gene (6 bases). V dropped 6 bases and J dropped 3 bases, with 18 bases sitting between them. The CDR3 totals 16 residues. Germline CDR1 is MDHEN and CDR2 is SYDVKM.

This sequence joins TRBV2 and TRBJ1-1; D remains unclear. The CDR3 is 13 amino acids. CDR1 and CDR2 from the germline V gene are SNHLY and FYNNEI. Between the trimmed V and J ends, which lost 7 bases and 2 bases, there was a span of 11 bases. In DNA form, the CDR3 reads TGTGCCAGCACCGCGGTGCTTAACACTGAAGCTTTCTTT. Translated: CASTAVLNTEAFF.

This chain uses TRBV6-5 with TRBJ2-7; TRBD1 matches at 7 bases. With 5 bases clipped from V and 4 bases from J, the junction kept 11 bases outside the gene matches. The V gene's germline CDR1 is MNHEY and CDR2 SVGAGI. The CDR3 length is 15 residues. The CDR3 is CASSPLRDREYEQYF. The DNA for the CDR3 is TGTGCCAGCAGTCCCCTCCGGGACAGAGAATACGAGCAGTACTTC.

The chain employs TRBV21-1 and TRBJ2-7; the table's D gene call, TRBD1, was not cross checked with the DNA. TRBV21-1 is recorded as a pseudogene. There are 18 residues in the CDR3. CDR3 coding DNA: TGTGCCAGCAGCAAAGAGACCGACAGGGTATTGTTTTCCTACGAGCAGTACTTC. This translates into CASSKETDRVLFSYEQYF.

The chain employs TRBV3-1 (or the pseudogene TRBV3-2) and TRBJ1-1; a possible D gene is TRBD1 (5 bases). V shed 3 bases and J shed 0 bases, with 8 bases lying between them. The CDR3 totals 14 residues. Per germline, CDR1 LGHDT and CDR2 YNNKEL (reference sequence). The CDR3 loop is CASSQETVNTEAFF. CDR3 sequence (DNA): TGTGCCAGCAGCCAGGAGACAGTGAACACTGAAGCTTTCTTT.

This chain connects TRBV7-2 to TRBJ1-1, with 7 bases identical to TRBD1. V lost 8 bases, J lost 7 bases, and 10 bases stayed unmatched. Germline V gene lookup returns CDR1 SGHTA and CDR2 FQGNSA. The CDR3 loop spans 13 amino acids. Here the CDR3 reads CASRSTGLNEAFF. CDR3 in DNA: TGTGCCAGCCGATCGACAGGGTTAAATGAAGCTTTCTTT.

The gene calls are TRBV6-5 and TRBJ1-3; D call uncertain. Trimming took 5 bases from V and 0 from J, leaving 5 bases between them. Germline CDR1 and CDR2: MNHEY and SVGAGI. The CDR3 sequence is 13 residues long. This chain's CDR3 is CASSTDSGNTIYF. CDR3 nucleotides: TGTGCCAGCAGTACAGACTCTGGAAACACCATATATTTT.

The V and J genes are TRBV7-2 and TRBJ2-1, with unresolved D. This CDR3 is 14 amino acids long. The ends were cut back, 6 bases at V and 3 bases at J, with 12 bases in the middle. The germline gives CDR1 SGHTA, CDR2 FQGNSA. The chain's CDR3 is CASRLPLDYNEQFF. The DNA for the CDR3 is TGTGCCAGCAGACTTCCTCTAGACTACAATGAGCAGTTCTTC.

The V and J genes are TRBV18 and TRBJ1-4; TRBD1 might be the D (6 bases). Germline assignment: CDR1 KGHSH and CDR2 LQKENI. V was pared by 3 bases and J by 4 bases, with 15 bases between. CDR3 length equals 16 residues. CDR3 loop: CASSPRTQGSNEKLFF. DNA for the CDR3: TGTGCCAGCTCACCCCGAACACAGGGTAGTAATGAAAAACTGTTTTTT.